The T cell receptor beta chain described here comes from a study of blood T cell repertoires in COVID-19. Study context: The United States, Italy and Spain provided the acute and convalescent COVID-19 samples. Sample material is recorded as cDNA or gDNA derived from T cells, B-cell-depleted T cells, or PBMCs.

As handled by the study authors: Amplification from reference gene primers served as the basis for estimated nucleated cell counts. Libraries were prepared by immunoSEQ multiplex PCR; TCRdb keeps only in-frame clonotypes and omits some of them. For V, J and clone size, that table is used; D and trimming come from the DNA. Here the sample spans fewer than 150,000 clones, roughly 72% being singletons. Unmatched junction bases numbered 1, after V lost 2 bases and J lost 3 bases. This CDR3 has 12 residues. Looked up from germline, CDR1 is SQVTM and CDR2 is ANQGSEA. This receptor was taken from a human donor in a cohort sampled during active COVID-19. The sequenced material came from peripheral blood. J is TRBJ2-7 and V is TRBV29-1, with 7 nucleotides matching TRBD1. The CDR3 reads CSVESGGYEQYF. CDR3 DNA: TGCAGCGTTGAATCAGGGGGCTACGAGCAGTACTTC.